This TCR beta chain was retrieved from a study of low-dose radiotherapy and immunotherapy resistance in tumors. Overall study context: Both drugs were delivered intravenously to patients (nivolumab 240 mg every two weeks and ipilimumab 1 mg/kg every six weeks).

The sample holds a few counts of this clonotype. Sample time point: after trial treatment. Treatment specified: LDRT plus nivolumab, ipilimumab, low-dose cyclophosphamide and aspirin (RACIN trial). Over roughly 18 PCR cycles, TCRs were amplified from a constant-region primer and V-primer adapter. TCRdb called the reads again in MiXCR, with one record for every CDR3 protein. The repertoire holds some 52,000 distinct CDR3 sequences, 33% seen once, with 8% to 9% in the top ten. Germline V gene data show CDR1 as MNHEY and CDR2 as SVGEGT. V shed 5 bases and J shed 1 base, with 15 bases lying between them. There are 15 residues in the CDR3.

The chain is built from TRBV6-2 or TRBV6-3 and TRBJ2-7, with a tentative D call TRBD1 (6 bases). The TCR sequence derives from a male donor with rectosigmoid adenocarcinoma. This sample comprised PBMCs, obtained after low-dose radiotherapy plus immunotherapy. CDR3 nucleotide sequence: TGTGCCAGCAGTAAGGGACAAGTACTTTCCTACGAGCAGTACTTC. It is translated as CASSKGQVLSYEQYF.